This T cell receptor beta chain was sequenced in a study of blood T cell repertoires in COVID-19. The assay was immunoSEQ multiplex PCR, and TCRdb's table has in-frame clones only and misses some. The sample contains approximately 150,000 clones, 85% to 90% of which appear only once. The germline V and J ends were trimmed by 2 bases and 0 bases, with 5 bases remaining between them. Germline lookup yields CDR1 LNHDA and CDR2 SQIVND (reference sequence). The CDR3 is 14 residues long. This clonotype originated in a man between 60 and 75 years old who had recovered from COVID-19. The chain links TRBV19 to TRBJ1-3; D not certain. The sample consisted of PBMCs or T cells enriched from blood (not recorded which). The CDR3 spells CASSIRSSGNTIYF. The CDR3 region has the DNA TGTGCCAGTAGTATACGGAGCTCTGGAAACACCATATATTTT.